The table lists the clone carrying this T cell receptor (beta chain) with a count of one. The antigen is undetermined. Donors needed at least one pre-ART PBMC sample plus at least two post-ART samples. The samples comprised roughly 1-11 million cryopreserved PBMC ahead of DNA extraction. The V gene's germline CDR1 is MNHNY and CDR2 SVGAGI (reference sequence). The CDR3 is 13 residues long. The germline V and J ends were trimmed by 6 bases and 0 bases, with 6 bases remaining between them. This sample was included in a study of long-term antiretroviral therapy in people with HIV. Study-wide background: First collections came about a decade before the 2015 immediate-ART recommendation.

With survey level as its setting, the immunoSEQ assay was v3.0. The repertoire was sequenced with immunoSEQ multiplex PCR; TCRdb's copy has only in-frame clones and lacks some. The table lists over 30,000 clones, more than 80% of them singletons. Whole-study findings and limits: Clonotypes expanded prior to ART showed repertoire dominance at all sampled time points.

The TCR was taken from a woman between 45 and 60 years old with HIV. The material sequenced was unsorted PBMCs, taken 3.1 years after starting antiretroviral therapy. The gene calls are TRBV6-6 and TRBJ1-5, with D unclear. The CDR3 region is CASRRDSNQPQHF. CDR3 nucleotides: TGTGCCAGCAGGCGAGATAGCAATCAGCCCCAGCATTTT.